The 25 T cell receptor beta chains below all came from one sample that was sequenced in a study of metastatic and nonmetastatic thyroid tumors (dated by TCRdb to the early 2020s). None of the patients had been given any treatment before thyroid surgery. The library was made by PCR. Sequencing was performed on an Illumina HiSeq 4000. Starting from the raw public reads, TCRdb applied fastp trimming at Q25, assembled clones with MiXCR and retained in-frame beta chains. The sample table contains 20,000 to 25,000 clones; only one count was recorded for approximately 9.9% of them. Of the sample, 25% to 35% falls within the top ten clones. Material: blood. All receptors derive from a female donor with papillary thyroid cancer or a benign thyroid nodule (not recorded which). Some clones in this sample may be carry-over from other donors' samples.

This clone has at least ten counts. The CDR3 loop reads CASSYAGASGANVLTF. The DNA for the CDR3 is TGTGCCAGCAGTTACGCCGGGGCCTCAGGGGCCAACGTCCTGACTTTC. The chain employs TRBV6-5 and TRBJ2-6; D could derive from TRBD1 or TRBD2 (5 bases each). Germline assignment: CDR1 MNHEY and CDR2 SVGAGI. This CDR3 comprises 16 residues. V dropped 2 bases and J dropped 4 bases, with 12 bases sitting between them.

Comment on this clone: No conserved phenylalanine or tryptophan ends this CDR3, so it is likely a read error. Because the CDR3's place on the DNA is in doubt, the DNA is left out and the CDR3 is given as listed by TCRdb. The chain is built from TRBV7-3 and TRBJ1-2. Germline assignment: CDR1 SGHTA and CDR2 FQGTGA. The CDR3 is 10 residues long, counting both termini. The CDR3 reads CASSLNSRDS.

This clone was observed at least ten times. V is TRBV5-1 and J is TRBJ2-7; 8 bases fit TRBD2. CDR1 and CDR2 from the germline V gene are SGHRS and YFSETQ. The length of the CDR3 is 14 residues. V shed 5 bases and J 5 bases; nucleotides not matched to a gene: 9. The CDR3, as DNA: TGCGCCAGCAGTACTACCCCGGGACTAGACGAGCAGTACTTC. Translation gives CASSTTPGLDEQYF. Full variable domain (rest looked up from reference TRBV5-1 and TRBJ2-7): KAGVTQTPRYLIKTRGQQVTLSCSPISGHRSVSWYQQTPGQGLQFLFEYFSETQRNKGNFPGRFSGRQFSNSRSEMNVSTLELGDSALYLCASSTTPGLDEQYFGPGTRLTVT.

About this clone: Relative to the germline gene, one junction end is altered; a read error may explain this. The chain joins TRBV11-1 to TRBJ2-3; D is perhaps TRBD1 (6 bases). The CDR3 length is 15 residues. Germline-derived CDR1 and CDR2 are SGHAT and FQDESV (reference sequence). CDR3: CTSSLETGSSDTQYF. In nucleotides, the CDR3 is TGTACCAGCAGCTTAGAAACAGGGTCATCAGATACGCAGTATTTT. The entire variable domain, with the rest obtained from reference TRBV11-1 and TRBJ2-3, is as follows: EAEVAQSPRYKITEKSQAVAFWCDPISGHATLYWYRQILGQGPELLVQFQDESVVDDSQLPKDRFSAERLKGVDSTLKIQPAELGDSAMYLCTSSLETGSSDTQYFGPGTRLTVL.

This clone was observed many times. V usage is TRBV13 and J usage is TRBJ2-5; D not certain. Germline-derived CDR1 and CDR2 are PRHDT and FYEKMQ (reference sequence). V was clipped by 3 bases and J by 4 bases, with 9 bases between them. The CDR3 spans 13 residues. CDR3 sequence: CASSFGSRETQYF. DNA of the CDR3: TGTGCCAGCAGCTTTGGCAGCCGAGAGACCCAGTACTTC. The complete variable domain, with remaining parts taken from reference TRBV13 and TRBJ2-5, reads AAGVIQSPRHLIKEKRETATLKCYPIPRHDTVYWYQQGPGQDPQFLISFYEKMQSDKGSIPDRFSAQQFSDYHSELNMSSLELGDSALYFCASSFGSRETQYFGPGTRLLVL.

This clone was seen repeatedly, ten times or more. V gene TRBV2 combines with J gene TRBJ2-3; D ambiguous. CDR1 and CDR2 (germline): SNHLY, FYNNEI. Between the trimmed V and J ends, which lost 6 bases and 2 bases, there was a span of 6 bases. The CDR3 is 12 amino acids. CDR3 loop: CASSSNTDTQYF. The CDR3 DNA follows: TGTGCCAGCAGCTCCAACACAGATACGCAGTATTTT.

V gene TRBV6-2 or TRBV6-3 combines with J gene TRBJ2-7, with 9 bases that match TRBD1. The germline gives CDR1 MNHEY, CDR2 SVGEGT. V was pared by 6 bases and J by 4 bases, with 13 bases of the junction left unmatched. The CDR3 covers 16 residues. The CDR3 reads CASSLSGGGTGYEQYF. Here the CDR3 DNA reads TGTGCCAGCAGCTTGTCAGGGGGCGGGACAGGGTACGAGCAGTACTTC.

This clone was detected many times. The chain uses TRBV4-2 and TRBJ2-1; D is unresolved. The V and J ends lost 1 base and 4 bases respectively, with 17 bases between them. The CDR3 totals 17 residues. Germline CDR1 LGHNA, CDR2 YNFKEQ. The CDR3 DNA follows: TGTGCCAGCAGCCAAGGTCGACTGGGTCTAGGGTACAATGAGCAGTTCTTC. Its protein product is CASSQGRLGLGYNEQFF.

This clone was seen repeatedly, ten times or more. The CDR3 sequence: CSVVAIQETQYF. Written as DNA, the CDR3 is TGCAGCGTTGTGGCTATCCAAGAGACCCAGTACTTC. The chain carries TRBV29-1 and TRBJ2-5; D unresolved. The CDR3 extends over 12 amino acids. Trimming left V 4 bases short and J 1 base short, with 7 bases between. The germline V gene has CDR1 SQVTM and CDR2 ANQGSEA.

The rearrangement joins TRBV27 to TRBJ2-3, with D unresolved. The germline V and J ends were trimmed by 7 bases and 6 bases, with 14 bases remaining between them. In germline, CDR1 is MNHEY, CDR2 SMNVEV (reference sequence). CDR3 size: 13 residues. CDR3 region: CASIPFIDDTQYF. DNA for the CDR3: TGTGCCAGCATCCCTTTTATAGACGATACGCAGTATTTT.

This clone appeared many times. The chain carries TRBV5-8 and TRBJ2-1; the match to TRBD1 covers 8 bases. The CDR3 covers 12 residues. The ends lost 4 bases at V and 10 bases at J; junction bases unmatched: 4. Germline V gives CDR1 SGHTS, CDR2 YDEGEE. The DNA of the CDR3 is TGTGCCAGCAGCCCTAGGGACAGGGAGCAGTTCTTC. Translation: CASSPRDREQFF.

This clone was seen a few times. The genes are TRBV6-5 and TRBJ2-7, with 8 bases that match TRBD1. Germline V gene data show CDR1 as MNHEY and CDR2 as SVGAGI. The CDR3 runs 17 residues. J gave up 3 bases and V 0 bases, and 10 bases lay outside the gene matches. The chain's CDR3 is CASSYSKASQGGYEQYF. CDR3 nucleotides: TGTGCCAGCAGTTACTCGAAAGCTTCACAGGGGGGCTACGAGCAGTACTTC.

This clone was counted once. A much larger clone lies a single base off, so this may be a read error. The V gene is TRBV11-3, the J gene TRBJ1-1; unclear D gene. CDR3 size: 13 residues. Germline V gene sequence: CDR1 SGHNT, CDR2 YENEEA. The CDR3 loop is CASILDSRTEAFF. Here the CDR3 DNA reads TGTGCCAGCATCTTAGACTCGCGCACTGAAGCTTTCTTT.

This clone showed up many times. The chain is built from TRBV30 and TRBJ2-1; D unresolved. The V end lost 2 bases, the J end lost 10 bases, and 9 bases lay between the germline ends. Per germline, CDR1 GTSNPN and CDR2 SVGIG (reference sequence). The CDR3 is 11 residues long. The CDR3 here is CAWSPGPEQFF. For the CDR3, the DNA is TGTGCCTGGAGTCCGGGCCCCGAGCAGTTCTTC.

This clone was recorded at least ten times. This chain uses TRBV4-1 with TRBJ1-5; no clear D. In germline, CDR1 is MGHRA, CDR2 YSYEKL. V was clipped by 0 bases and J by 0 bases, with 3 bases between them. This CDR3 has 14 amino acids. This chain's CDR3 is CASSQDDSNQPQHF. The DNA for the CDR3 is TGCGCCAGCAGCCAAGATGATAGCAATCAGCCCCAGCATTTT.

This clone was observed many times. A much bigger clone sits one base away, suggesting this may be a read error. The rearrangement links TRBV28 to TRBJ1-3; a possible D gene is TRBD1 (6 bases). CDR3 size: 14 residues. Trimming removed 6 bases from V and 2 bases from J, with 11 bases in between. Germline V gene sequence: CDR1 MDHEN, CDR2 SYDVKM. CDR3 loop: CASRGGAAGNTIYF. CDR3 in DNA: TGTGCCAGCAGGGGGGGGGCAGCTGGAAACACCATATATTTT.

This clone was observed at least ten times. The chain joins TRBV11-2 to TRBJ1-1; D unresolved. V lost 4 bases and J lost 0, with 6 bases in between. Looked up from germline, CDR1 is SGHAT and CDR2 is FQNNGV. The CDR3 totals 13 residues. CDR3 bases: TGTGCCAGCAGCTCAAACTTGAACACTGAAGCTTTCTTT. Translated, it gives CASSSNLNTEAFF.

This clone was found many times. The V and J genes are TRBV24-1 and TRBJ2-3, with 10 bases fitting TRBD1. Per the germline V gene, CDR1 is KGHDR and CDR2 is SFDVKD. Trimming at V came to 3 bases and at J to 1 base, leaving 6 bases not matched to a gene. The CDR3 consists of 17 residues. The CDR3 bases are TGTGCCACCAGTGATGTCGGGACAGGGGAAGGCACAGATACGCAGTATTTT. It is translated as CATSDVGTGEGTDTQYF.

With regard to this clone: One end of the junction does not line up with germline, which may come from a read error. The chain uses TRBV2 and TRBJ2-7; D possibly corresponds to TRBD2 (6 bases). This CDR3 has 14 amino acids. Germline assignment: CDR1 SNHLY and CDR2 FYNNEI. CDR3 sequence reads: CANRGLSSLYDQYF. DNA for the CDR3: TGTGCCAACAGAGGACTAAGCTCCCTGTACGATCAGTACTTC.

J is TRBJ2-1 and V is TRBV12-3 or TRBV12-4; 9 bases fit TRBD1. V shed 7 bases, J shed 6 bases, and the junction held 13 bases outside the gene matches. This CDR3 has 16 residues. This CDR3 reads CASIRGQGLGSNEQFF. CDR3 DNA sequence: TGTGCCAGCATCCGCGGACAGGGGCTGGGGTCCAATGAGCAGTTCTTC.

The V and J genes are TRBV4-2 and TRBJ2-3; D might be TRBD2 (6 bases). Germline V gene data show CDR1 as LGHNA and CDR2 as YNFKEQ. This CDR3 has 16 amino acids. V lost 4 bases and J lost 2, with 16 bases in between. The CDR3 DNA follows: TGTGCCAGCAGCCCACACATGTGGGAGGTCACAGATACGCAGTATTTT. This translates into CASSPHMWEVTDTQYF.

This clone turned up a few times. A much larger clone sits a single nucleotide away, making a read error possible. V is TRBV7-2 and J is TRBJ1-4, with D hard to call. Germline V gene sequence: CDR1 SGHTA, CDR2 FQGNSA. Trimming stripped 5 bases from V and 4 bases from J, with 5 bases between. There are 12 residues in the CDR3. This chain's CDR3 is CASSPYNEKLFF. CDR3 in DNA: TGTGCCAGCAGCCCCTATAATGAAAAACTGTTTTTT.

As concerns this clone: A much more abundant neighbour one base away suggests this may be a read error. The same CDR3 also results from other DNA sequences found in this sample. V gene TRBV4-1 combines with J gene TRBJ2-7, with TRBD1 as a possible D gene (6 bases). The CDR3 is 14 residues long. Looked up from germline, CDR1 is MGHRA and CDR2 is YSYEKL. The CDR3: CASSPGTPMGEQYF. In nucleotides, the CDR3 is TGCGCCAGTAGCCCCGGGACACCCATGGGAGAGCAGTACTTC.

This clone was recorded many times. CDR3 coding DNA: TGCGCCAGCAGCCAAGAGGCAGGGGGCTATGGCTACACCTTC. It codes for CASSQEAGGYGYTF. The chain carries TRBV4-3 and TRBJ1-2; 7 positions agree with TRBD1. Germline assignment: CDR1 LGHNA and CDR2 YSLEER. After removal of 0 bases from V and 4 bases from J, the junction contained 2 bases not matched to a gene. The CDR3 totals 14 residues.

Note on this clone: A junction boundary mismatches the germline segment, possibly from a read error. The rearrangement uses TRBV11-2 and TRBJ2-3; no reliable D call. The CDR3 contains 15 residues. Looked up from germline, CDR1 is SGHAT and CDR2 is FQNNGV. CDR3 bases: TGTGCCAGCAGCCTTTCCTACGCCGGCACAGATACGAAGTATTTT. Residues: CASSLSYAGTDTKYF.